This TCR beta chain was sequenced for a study of T cell repertoires in cytomegalovirus infection. On this clonotype: Its antigen is undetermined.

TCRdb passed the reads through MiXCR, listing each CDR3 protein once. The table records a few hundred thousand distinct CDR3 sequences, 15% to 20% of them present only once. Germline CDR1 reads LGHNA; CDR2 reads YNFKEQ. Trimming at V came to 0 bases and at J to 10 bases, leaving 7 bases not matched to a gene. The CDR3 runs to 16 residues. General study findings and limits: Carriers of CMV plus the relevant HLA were identified by cumulative public TCR beta family frequency.

This chain links TRBV4-2 with TRBJ1-6; 9 bases are shared with TRBD1. The source material was PBMCs. This sequence was found in a human donor in good health (CMV status not recorded). Some clones in this sample may be carry-over from other donors' samples. The CDR3 protein is CASSQEQGAVGSPLHF. In DNA form, the CDR3 reads TGTGCCAGCAGCCAAGAACAGGGGGCGGTGGGCTCACCCCTCCACTTT.